The 26 T cell receptor beta chains in this list originate from one sample, sequenced in a study of siplizumab effects on memory and regulatory T cells. Method: immunoSEQ multiplex PCR; TCRdb's copy keeps in-frame clones and lacks some. The sample holds more than 85,000 clones, approximately 94% seen once. What was sequenced was CD4+ T cells sorted from blood. The receptors stem from a human donor in good health.

The V gene is TRBV7-9, the J gene TRBJ2-6, with D unresolved. The CDR3 runs 16 residues. V was cut by 0 bases and J by 0 bases, with 6 bases left in between. Germline values: CDR1 SEHNR, CDR2 FQNEAQ (reference sequence). DNA of the CDR3: TGTGCCAGCAGCTTAGCGTCGAGCTCTGGGGCCAACGTCCTGACTTTC. It translates to CASSLASSSGANVLTF.

The chain uses TRBV6-1 and TRBJ2-6; 7 bases map to TRBD1. The CDR3 sequence is 15 residues long. V shed 6 bases, J shed 0 bases, and the junction held 2 bases outside the gene matches. Germline V gives CDR1 MNHNS, CDR2 SASEGT. The CDR3 loop reads CASRDRNSGANVLTF. The CDR3 DNA sequence: TGTGCCAGCAGGGACAGGAACTCTGGGGCCAACGTCCTGACTTTC.

The chain couples TRBV5-5 to TRBJ2-7, with D uncertain. The CDR3 totals 9 residues. Trimming stripped 5 bases from V and 7 bases from J, with 4 bases between. The germline V gene encodes CDR1 SGHKS and CDR2 YYEKEE (reference sequence). CDR3 in DNA: TGTGCCAGCAGTTATGAGCAGTACTTC. Residues: CASSYEQYF.

The chain combines TRBV5-1 with TRBJ2-2; D is undetermined. Per the germline V gene, CDR1 is SGHRS and CDR2 is YFSETQ. CDR3 length equals 13 residues. Trimming removed 3 bases at V and 3 bases at J, with 6 bases between. The CDR3 here is CASSSGYTGELFF. The CDR3, as DNA: TGCGCCAGCAGCTCTGGGTACACCGGGGAGCTGTTTTTT.

The V call is TRBV5-1, the J call TRBJ2-1; 10 bases are shared with TRBD2. J gave up 3 bases and V 6 bases, and 9 bases lay outside the gene matches. Germline CDR1 reads SGHRS; CDR2 reads YFSETQ. The CDR3 length is 16 residues. In nucleotides, the CDR3 is TGCGCCAGCAACCCCACTAGCGGGGCCCGCTACAATGAGCAGTTCTTC. Protein sequence: CASNPTSGARYNEQFF. Full variable domain (remainder filled in from reference TRBV5-1 and TRBJ2-1): KAGVTQTPRYLIKTRGQQVTLSCSPISGHRSVSWYQQTPGQGLQFLFEYFSETQRNKGNFPGRFSGRQFSNSRSEMNVSTLELGDSALYLCASNPTSGARYNEQFFGPGTRLTVL.

The V and J genes are TRBV4-1 and TRBJ1-5; D not certain. Deletions cut 1 base from V and 9 bases from J, with 19 bases between. Germline-derived CDR1 and CDR2 are MGHRA and YSYEKL. The length of the CDR3 is 16 residues. The DNA of the CDR3 is TGCGCCAGCAGCCAAGTCCCAGGTCTTACTTATTGGCCCCAGCATTTT. Translating gives CASSQVPGLTYWPQHF.

Comment on this clone: The same CDR3 arises from other DNA sequences in this sample as well. The V call is TRBV11-1, the J call TRBJ2-2; 8 bases match TRBD2. The trim removed 7 bases at V and 4 bases at J, leaving 5 bases unmatched. This CDR3 region has 14 residues. The germline gives CDR1 SGHAT, CDR2 FQDESV (reference sequence). The CDR3, as DNA: TGTGCCAGCACGGGGGGGCCGGTCACCGGGGAGCTGTTTTTT. Translation gives CASTGGPVTGELFF.

The gene calls are TRBV5-6 and TRBJ1-2, with 9 bases fitting TRBD1. CDR1 is SGHDT, CDR2 YYEEEE, per germline. Losses at the gene ends were 2 bases for V and 6 bases for J; bases not matched to a gene: 2. The length of the CDR3 is 13 residues. The CDR3 DNA reads TGTGCCAGCAGCTTAAGGACAGGGGATGGCTACACCTTC. Protein sequence: CASSLRTGDGYTF.

This chain links TRBV6-6 with TRBJ2-7, with 12 bases aligning to TRBD1. Germline lookup yields CDR1 MNHNY and CDR2 SVGAGI (reference sequence). Unmatched junction bases numbered 5, after V lost 5 bases and J lost 3 bases. This CDR3 has 15 residues. The CDR3 sequence is CASSRDRGRLYEQYF. In DNA form, the CDR3 reads TGTGCCAGCAGTCGGGACAGGGGGCGCCTCTACGAGCAGTACTTC.

The chain carries TRBV4-2 and TRBJ2-7, with 10 bases lining up with TRBD1. Losses at the gene ends were 6 bases for V and 2 bases for J; bases not matched to a gene: 4. Germline values: CDR1 LGHNA, CDR2 YNFKEQ. This CDR3 has 14 residues. The CDR3 sequence: CASSPGTGAYEQYF. The CDR3 DNA follows: TGTGCCAGCAGTCCCGGGACAGGGGCCTACGAGCAGTACTTC.

The V gene is TRBV10-2, the J gene TRBJ2-4, with TRBD2 matching over 10 bases. Looked up from germline, CDR1 is WSHSY and CDR2 is SAAADI. The CDR3 is made up of 16 amino acids. Trimming cost V 2 bases and J 1 base; bases outside gene matches: 2. CDR3 DNA: TGCGCCAGCAGTGAGACTAGCGGGGCCGCCAAAAACATTCAGTACTTC. This encodes CASSETSGAAKNIQYF.

This clone was counted only a few times. The chain joins TRBV19 to TRBJ2-2; D not resolved. V lost 6 bases and J lost 3, with 8 bases in between. This CDR3 has 13 amino acids. The germline V gene encodes CDR1 LNHDA and CDR2 SQIVND (reference sequence). CDR3 nucleotides: TGTGCCAGTAGAATGACCGACACCGGGGAGCTGTTTTTT. Translating gives CASRMTDTGELFF.

The chain links TRBV6-6 to TRBJ1-2; D might be TRBD1 (6 bases). Germline-derived CDR1 and CDR2 are MNHNY and SVGAGI (reference sequence). The V gene lost 4 bases and the J gene lost 2 bases, with 17 bases spanning the gap. The CDR3 contains 16 residues. The CDR3 reads CASSFTGRSGNYGYTF. The CDR3 DNA reads as TGTGCCAGCAGTTTCACAGGGAGGTCTGGCAACTATGGCTACACCTTC.

Only one count was recorded for this clone. This chain uses TRBV11-1 with TRBJ2-1, with D possibly being TRBD1 (5 bases). Trimming removed 3 bases at V and 7 bases at J, with 16 bases between. The CDR3 runs to 15 residues. Germline CDR1 and CDR2: SGHAT and FQDESV (reference sequence). CDR3 in amino acids: CASSFVPKGVNEQFF. Written as DNA, the CDR3 is TGTGCCAGCAGCTTCGTTCCCAAAGGGGTAAATGAGCAGTTCTTC.

The J gene is TRBJ2-5, the V gene TRBV5-4, with 8 bases aligning to TRBD2. V shed 4 bases, J shed 1 base, and the junction held 9 bases outside the gene matches. This CDR3 has 16 residues. CDR1 is SGHNT and CDR2 is YYREEE in the germline V gene (reference sequence). The DNA for the CDR3 is TGTGCCAGCAGCGATACCGGGACTAGTCCCCAAGAGACCCAGTACTTC. It codes for CASSDTGTSPQETQYF.

This clone was seen once. The rearrangement joins TRBV13 to TRBJ2-3, with D possibly matching TRBD2 (5 bases). This CDR3 is built from 16 residues. Trimming shortened V by 4 bases and J by 2 bases, and 16 bases separated the two germline ends. Germline V gene lookup returns CDR1 PRHDT and CDR2 FYEKMQ (reference sequence). Written as DNA, the CDR3 is TGTGCCAGCAGCTCAAGGACTGGACCGTCCACAGATACGCAGTATTTT. Its protein is CASSSRTGPSTDTQYF.

V is TRBV29-1 and J is TRBJ2-1; no clear D gene. Trimming shortened V by 6 bases and J by 9 bases, and 12 bases separated the two germline ends. The CDR3 sequence is 11 residues long. The V gene's germline CDR1 is SQVTM and CDR2 ANQGSEA. The CDR3 DNA sequence: TGCAGCGTCCGATGGATGGGTGAGCAGTTCTTC. Protein product: CSVRWMGEQFF.

The chain uses TRBV10-3 and TRBJ2-7; TRBD2 agrees at 8 bases. Germline loops: CDR1 ENHRY, CDR2 SYGVKD. This CDR3 spans 14 amino acids. The J segment lost 4 bases and the V segment lost 4 bases, leaving 6 bases of the junction unmatched. The CDR3, as DNA: TGTGCCATCAGTGTTTCGCGGGAGGCTTACGAGCAGTACTTC. This encodes CAISVSREAYEQYF.

Turning to this clone: Other DNA sequences in the same sample also yield this CDR3. This sequence joins TRBV4-2 and TRBJ2-7; the D gene is possibly TRBD2 (6 bases). This CDR3 has 15 amino acids. The V end was cut by 3 bases, the J end by 3 bases, with 15 bases between. CDR1 is LGHNA and CDR2 is YNFKEQ in the germline V gene. The CDR3 sequence is CASSQTGTHVYEQYF. DNA of the CDR3: TGTGCCAGCAGCCAGACCGGGACTCACGTCTACGAGCAGTACTTC.

In this sample, this clone turned up once. This chain connects TRBV25-1 to TRBJ2-1; D is perhaps TRBD1 (6 bases). The germline CDR1 and CDR2 sequences are MGHDK and SYGVNS. The CDR3 runs to 15 residues. Trimming shortened V by 7 bases and J by 6 bases, and 19 bases separated the two germline ends. CDR3 amino acids: CASTDRDTSINEQFF. The CDR3 DNA reads as TGTGCCAGCACCGACCGGGACACATCAATCAATGAGCAGTTCTTC.

V gene TRBV30 combines with J gene TRBJ2-5; TRBD2 is a possible D gene (7 bases). From germline, CDR1 is GTSNPN and CDR2 SVGIG (reference sequence). V was clipped by 0 bases and J by 5 bases, with 13 bases between them. The CDR3 totals 14 residues. CDR3 sequence (DNA): TGTGCCTGGAGTGTCGGGGGGCCGGTCGAGACCCAGTACTTC. Translation gives CAWSVGGPVETQYF.

The chain uses TRBV30 and TRBJ1-5; D gene unclear. The CDR3 spans 14 residues. V was cut by 2 bases and J by 4 bases, with 12 bases left in between. The germline CDR1 and CDR2 sequences are GTSNPN and SVGIG (reference sequence). The CDR3 nucleotides read TGTGCCTGGAGTTATGCCAGAAAAAATCAGCCCCAGCATTTT. It codes for CAWSYARKNQPQHF.

This clone has only one observation. V usage is TRBV7-2 and J usage is TRBJ1-2; unclear D gene. The germline V and J ends were trimmed by 5 bases and 2 bases, with 9 bases remaining between them. The V gene's germline CDR1 is SGHTA and CDR2 FQGNSA. This CDR3 has 13 amino acids. The DNA of the CDR3 is TGTGCCAGCAGCCCGGACCGAAACTATGGCTACACCTTC. Amino acid sequence: CASSPDRNYGYTF.

J is TRBJ2-3 and V is TRBV5-1, with D uncertain. CDR3 length: 14 amino acids. CDR1 is SGHRS and CDR2 is YFSETQ in the germline V gene. Trimming took 0 bases from V and 2 from J, leaving 7 bases between them. CDR3 protein: CASSLADVTDTQYF. The CDR3 bases are TGCGCCAGCAGCTTGGCGGACGTCACAGATACGCAGTATTTT.

This clone was found a few times. CDR3 region: CASSSGRNNEKLFF. CDR3 DNA sequence: TGTGCCAGCAGCTCCGGACGAAACAATGAAAAACTGTTTTTT. The rearrangement joins TRBV7-8 to TRBJ1-4; D gene uncertain. Germline lookup yields CDR1 SGHVS and CDR2 FQNEAQ. This CDR3 is 14 amino acids long. Trimming took 4 bases from V and 5 from J, leaving 11 bases between them.

The chain uses TRBV5-6 and TRBJ1-6; a weak D match, TRBD1 (5 bases). CDR1 is SGHDT and CDR2 is YYEEEE in the germline V gene. Trimming pared 5 bases from V and 7 bases from J, leaving 16 bases between. The CDR3 has 15 residues. CDR3 residues: CASSSLGGGNSPLHF. CDR3 coding DNA: TGTGCCAGCAGTTCTCTTGGCGGGGGGAATTCACCCCTCCACTTT.